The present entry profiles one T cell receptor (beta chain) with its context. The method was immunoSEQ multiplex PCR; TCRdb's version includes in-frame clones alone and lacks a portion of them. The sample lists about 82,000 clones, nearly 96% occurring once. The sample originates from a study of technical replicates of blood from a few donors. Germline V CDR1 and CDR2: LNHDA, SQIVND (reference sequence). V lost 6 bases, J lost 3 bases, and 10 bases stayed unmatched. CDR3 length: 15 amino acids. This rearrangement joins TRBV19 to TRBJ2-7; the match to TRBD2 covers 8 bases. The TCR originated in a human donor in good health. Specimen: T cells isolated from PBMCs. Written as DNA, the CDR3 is TGTGCCAGTAGGTCTGGAGCGGGAGTAATCTACGAGCAGTACTTC. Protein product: CASRSGAGVIYEQYF.